This T cell receptor (beta chain) derives from a study of tumor-infiltrating lymphocytes in primary liver carcinoma. The overall study: Through surgical resection, the patients' primary liver carcinoma was treated. The patient population consisted of men and women between 30 and 69 years of age.

Germline loops: CDR1 SGHAT, CDR2 FQNNGV. The CDR3 has 16 residues. Trimming cost V 3 bases and J 5 bases, with 17 bases left between them. A primer matching the constant region was used to make TCR beta cDNA from 450 to 550 ng of total RNA. Employing slightly modified ARM-PCR, three nested multiplex PCR rounds were run, and these gave rise to the TCR beta libraries. The first two PCR rounds used TRBV1-TRBV30 forward primers with a C-beta reverse primer, nine to ten cycles each. TCRdb reprocessed the multiplex PCR reads with MiXCR, giving one entry per CDR3 protein. The data contain approximately 300,000 distinct CDR3 sequences, 65% of them singletons. Study-wide points: Overlap between tumor regions exceeded overlap of tumor with adjacent tissue or blood.

In its sample, this clonotype was seen a few times. Its antigen is currently unknown. Germline DNA was also extracted, while the blood RNA originated from unsorted whole blood. HBV chronically infected the treatment-naive patients. The chain joins TRBV11-2 to TRBJ1-5; weak D call: TRBD1 (6 bases). The sample consisted of peripheral blood. The receptor comes from a man between 40 and 49 years old with primary liver carcinoma and hepatitis B virus infection. The CDR3 sequence is CASSFSIRGADQPQHF. In nucleotides, the CDR3 is TGTGCCAGCAGCTTCTCTATCAGGGGCGCAGATCAGCCCCAGCATTTT.